This passage covers 20 T cell receptor beta chains from one sample sequenced in a study of post-analysis software for immune sequencing data. cDNA libraries of TCR beta carried unique molecular identifiers. Each CDR3 protein gets one entry after TCRdb re-called the PCR reads with MiXCR. The data hold about 820,000 distinct CDR3 sequences, with around 50% observed a single time. These TCRs are of unknown antigen specificity. Regarding the study as a whole: About five TRBV segments appeared more often in patients than in controls, and TRBV5-6, TRBV5-1 and TRBV20-1 were among these.

Sequenced material: blood. The receptors come from a girl aged 10-17 years with multiple sclerosis.

This clonotype came up once. The rearrangement uses TRBV7-9 and TRBJ2-2; the D is unclear. The V gene's germline CDR1 is SEHNR and CDR2 FQNEAQ (reference sequence). The CDR3 runs to 17 residues. Trimming stripped 5 bases from V and 4 bases from J, with 20 bases between. CDR3 sequence (DNA): TGTGCCAGCAGCCCCCTGACGTGGTATCAGCCCACCGGGGAGCTGTTTTTT. Translated, it gives CASSPLTWYQPTGELFF.

This clonotype was counted once. This chain joins TRBV29-1 and TRBJ1-1, with no clear D. V gave up 4 bases and J gave up 4 bases, with 10 bases separating them. This CDR3 is 12 amino acids long. Germline values: CDR1 SQVTM, CDR2 ANQGSEA. The CDR3 here is CSVGGRLTEAFF. DNA for the CDR3: TGCAGCGTTGGAGGGAGGCTCACTGAAGCTTTCTTT.

This CDR3 is CSAPTGTSRYNEQFF. In nucleotides, the CDR3 is TGCAGTGCTCCAACCGGGACTAGCAGATACAATGAGCAGTTCTTC. The V call is TRBV20-1, the J call TRBJ2-1; 9 bases map to TRBD2. The V and J ends lost 5 bases and 4 bases, in that order; junction bases with no gene match: 9. This CDR3 region has 15 residues. Germline lookup yields CDR1 DFQATT and CDR2 SNEGSKA (reference sequence).

The chain combines TRBV11-2 with TRBJ1-1; a possible D gene is TRBD1 (6 bases). This CDR3 is built from 14 residues. Germline V lookup: CDR1 SGHAT, CDR2 FQNNGV. V was cut by 4 bases and J by 4 bases, with 13 bases left in between. The CDR3 region has the DNA TGTGCCAGCAGCTCCCAAAGGGGGACCACTGAAGCTTTCTTT. Translating gives CASSSQRGTTEAFF. Variable domain in full (rest from reference TRBV11-2 and TRBJ1-1): EAGVAQSPRYKIIEKRQSVAFWCNPISGHATLYWYQQILGQGPKLLIQFQNNGVVDDSQLPKDRFSAERLKGVDSTLKIQPAKLEDSAVYLCASSSQRGTTEAFFGQGTRLTVV.

In the case of this clonotype: A read error may account for a junction end that differs from germline. The rearrangement uses TRBV5-1 and TRBJ2-7; TRBD2 matches 12 bases. The germline gives CDR1 SGHRS, CDR2 YFSETQ. This CDR3 has 14 amino acids. The CDR3 DNA sequence: TGTGCCAGCAGCTCGGGACTAGCGGGCTACGAGCAGTACTTC. Its protein is CASSSGLAGYEQYF.

The V gene is TRBV7-8, the J gene TRBJ2-3; maybe TRBD1 (6 bases). The V end was cut by 5 bases, the J end by 0 bases, with 12 bases between. Germline V gives CDR1 SGHVS, CDR2 FQNEAQ. The CDR3 totals 15 residues. The CDR3: CASSPRTASTDTQYF. In DNA, the CDR3 is TGTGCCAGCAGCCCCCGGACAGCTAGCACAGATACGCAGTATTTT.

The genes are TRBV7-2 and TRBJ2-4; 7 nucleotides agree with TRBD1. The germline gives CDR1 SGHTA, CDR2 FQGNSA. CDR3 length equals 16 residues. V lost 5 bases and J lost 0; bases outside the gene matches: 7. CDR3 amino acids: CASSPYTGAAKNIQYF. The DNA for the CDR3 is TGTGCCAGCAGCCCATACACAGGGGCAGCCAAAAACATTCAGTACTTC. The full variable domain, rest sourced from reference TRBV7-2 and TRBJ2-4, is GAGVSQSPSNKVTEKGKDVELRCDPISGHTALYWYRQSLGQGLEFLIYFQGNSAPDKSGLPSDRFSAERTGGSVSTLTIQRTQQEDSAVYLCASSPYTGAAKNIQYFGAGTRLSVL.

The gene calls are TRBV18 and TRBJ2-4; TRBD1 matches at 7 bases. The CDR3 length is 17 residues. Trimming at V came to 0 bases and at J to 4 bases, leaving 9 bases not matched to a gene. The germline CDR1 and CDR2 sequences are KGHSH and LQKENI. The CDR3 loop reads CASSPPDGTDRKNIQYF. CDR3 in DNA: TGTGCCAGCTCACCACCTGACGGGACAGATCGTAAAAACATTCAGTACTTC.

This chain uses TRBV15 with TRBJ2-1, with D perhaps matching TRBD1 (6 bases). Trimming pared 5 bases from V and 2 bases from J, leaving 13 bases between. The germline V gene has CDR1 LNHNV and CDR2 YYDKDF (reference sequence). This CDR3 has 15 residues. CDR3 sequence: CATSVHRETYNEQFF. In nucleotides, the CDR3 is TGTGCCACCAGCGTCCACAGGGAGACCTACAATGAGCAGTTCTTC. The full variable domain, rest sourced from reference TRBV15 and TRBJ2-1, is DAMVIQNPRYQVTQFGKPVTLSCSQTLNHNVMYWYQQKSSQAPKLLFHYYDKDFNNEADTPDNFQSRRPNTSFCFLDIRSPGLGDTAMYLCATSVHRETYNEQFFGPGTRLTVL.

The chain is built from TRBV6-5 and TRBJ1-5; perhaps TRBD1 as D (5 bases). This CDR3 has 18 residues. Trimming stripped 2 bases from V and 5 bases from J, with 22 bases between. The germline V gene encodes CDR1 MNHEY and CDR2 SVGAGI. The chain's CDR3 is CASSYTVPGASGYQPQHF. In DNA form, the CDR3 reads TGTGCCAGCAGTTACACGGTTCCCGGGGCATCAGGCTATCAGCCCCAGCATTTT.

V gene TRBV12-5 combines with J gene TRBJ2-5, with D unresolved. V dropped 1 base and J dropped 6 bases, with 6 bases sitting between them. CDR3 length equals 12 residues. Germline CDR1 is LGHNT and CDR2 is FRNRAP. The CDR3 DNA reads as TGTGCTAGTGGTTTGGGGCAGAAGACCCAGTACTTC. The encoded protein is CASGLGQKTQYF.

With respect to this clonotype: A junction end diverges from the germline sequence, so it may reflect a read error. The rearrangement joins TRBV6-2 or TRBV6-3 to TRBJ2-6, with no clear D. The CDR3 extends over 17 amino acids. Germline CDR1 is MNHEY and CDR2 is SVGEGT. The CDR3 here is CAGSSLSLGSGANVLTF. CDR3 DNA sequence: TGTGCCGGCAGTTCCTTAAGCCTGGGGTCTGGGGCCAACGTCCTGACTTTC.

This clonotype was seen a handful of times. The gene calls are TRBV7-2 and TRBJ1-5, with D uncertain. The CDR3 runs to 13 residues. Germline CDR1 reads SGHTA; CDR2 reads FQGNSA. Trimming cost V 6 bases and J 2 bases, with 8 bases left between them. DNA for the CDR3: TGTGCCAGCAGTTTAACTGGCAATCAGCCCCAGCATTTT. Protein product: CASSLTGNQPQHF.

This clonotype was detected a few times. The chain is built from TRBV7-3 and TRBJ2-3, with 11 bases lining up with TRBD2. V was pared by 5 bases and J by 0 bases, with 13 bases of the junction left unmatched. The CDR3 contains 19 residues. CDR1 and CDR2 from the germline V gene are SGHTA and FQGTGA. The CDR3 is CASSPIAGGPSESTDTQYF. The CDR3 DNA sequence: TGTGCCAGCAGCCCTATAGCGGGAGGGCCCTCGGAGAGCACAGATACGCAGTATTTT.

This clonotype showed up just once. The chain's CDR3 is CASSKLGDSYEQYF. The CDR3 DNA follows: TGTGCCAGCAGTAAATTAGGGGACTCCTACGAGCAGTACTTC. V is TRBV25-1 and J is TRBJ2-7; D might be TRBD1 (5 bases). V was shortened by 5 bases and J by 0 bases, with 11 bases between the two germline ends. Per the germline V gene, CDR1 is MGHDK and CDR2 is SYGVNS. The CDR3 is made up of 14 amino acids.

This chain joins TRBV12-3 or TRBV12-4 and TRBJ1-5; D possibly corresponds to TRBD1 (5 bases). The CDR3 covers 13 residues. With 6 bases removed from V and 7 bases from J, the gap between germline ends came to 13 bases. CDR3 DNA: TGTGCCAGCAGCCGCACTTGGGGGCAGCCCCAGCATTTT. Residues: CASSRTWGQPQHF.

The V call is TRBV6-6, the J call TRBJ1-5; a weak D match, TRBD1 (5 bases). This CDR3 comprises 15 residues. The V and J ends lost 7 bases and 6 bases respectively, with 19 bases between them. CDR1 and CDR2 (germline): MNHNY, SVGAGI (reference sequence). CDR3 DNA: TGTGCCAGCATGTATCGCGAACAGGCAGGTCAGCCCCAGCATTTT. This codes for CASMYREQAGQPQHF.

This rearrangement joins TRBV12-3 or TRBV12-4 to TRBJ2-1, with 9 bases lining up with TRBD2. This CDR3 region has 16 residues. V trimming: 3 bases; J trimming: 1 base; junction bases outside the gene matches: 4. The CDR3 region has the DNA TGTGCCAGCAGTTTTAACCTAGCGGGGTCCTACAATGAGCAGTTCTTC. Encoded protein: CASSFNLAGSYNEQFF.

This sequence joins TRBV3-1 and TRBJ2-7, with D perhaps matching TRBD1 or TRBD2 (7 bases each). CDR3 length equals 15 residues. Trimming pared 4 bases from V and 2 bases from J, leaving 15 bases between. Germline V gene lookup returns CDR1 LGHDT and CDR2 YNNKEL (reference sequence). CDR3 residues: CASSRSGTAPYEQYF. In nucleotides, the CDR3 is TGTGCCAGCAGCCGGAGCGGGACAGCTCCCTACGAGCAGTACTTC.

This chain links TRBV5-1 with TRBJ2-4; a possible D gene is TRBD2 (6 bases). Matching the DNA end better, TRBJ2-7 makes the J call doubtful. Germline CDR1 reads SGHRS; CDR2 reads YFSETQ. CDR3 length equals 14 residues. The CDR3: CASSGVGGAYEQYF. The CDR3 DNA follows: TGCGCCAGCAGCGGAGTGGGAGGAGCCTACGAGCAGTACTTC.